Included here is one T cell receptor beta chain sequence, with context. This specimen comes from a study of blood T cell repertoires in COVID-19. This CDR3 contains 14 residues. Per germline, CDR1 SNHLY and CDR2 FYNNEI. J gave up 8 bases and V 6 bases, and 9 bases lay outside the gene matches. Profiling relied on immunoSEQ multiplex PCR, and the TCRdb table lists in-frame clones only, not all of them. The table has fewer than 300,000 clones, about four fifths seen once. The sequence came from a woman aged 18-29 years with acute or convalescent COVID-19. Sequenced material: peripheral blood. The chain links TRBV2 to TRBJ1-4, with 7 bases that match TRBD1. The CDR3 region has the DNA TGTGCCAGCAGCCCCAGACAGGGAAGCGAAAAACTGTTTTTT. This translates into CASSPRQGSEKLFF.